This TCR beta chain was retrieved from a study of shared clonotypes between healthy human individuals. In the study overall: Every donor yielded three CD4 naive, three CD4 memory, two CD8 naive and one CD8 memory plate. Whole-study results and caveats: In contrast to clonotypes shared by all four donors, non-shared clonotypes had lower generation probabilities.

This clone has only a few counts. Its antigen is unknown. Profiling relied on immunoSEQ multiplex PCR, and the TCRdb table lists in-frame clones only, not all of them. The repertoire consists of approximately 1,000,000 clones, with roughly 74% occurring once and the leading ten covering more than 0.5%. Germline V gene sequence: CDR1 SGHTA, CDR2 FQGNSA. This CDR3 is built from 14 residues. V lost 5 bases to trimming and J lost 2 bases, with 13 bases between them. Sequences were obtained from memory CD4+ T cells from PBMCs. Described subset: CD45RA-negative fraction. The rearrangement joins TRBV7-2 to TRBJ2-7; tentative D call: TRBD1 (5 bases). The clonotype was recovered from a man younger than 35 in good health. Some clones in this sample may be carry-over from other donors' samples. The CDR3: CASSPQGGTYEQYF. In DNA, the CDR3 is TGTGCCAGCAGCCCCCAGGGCGGAACCTACGAGCAGTACTTC.